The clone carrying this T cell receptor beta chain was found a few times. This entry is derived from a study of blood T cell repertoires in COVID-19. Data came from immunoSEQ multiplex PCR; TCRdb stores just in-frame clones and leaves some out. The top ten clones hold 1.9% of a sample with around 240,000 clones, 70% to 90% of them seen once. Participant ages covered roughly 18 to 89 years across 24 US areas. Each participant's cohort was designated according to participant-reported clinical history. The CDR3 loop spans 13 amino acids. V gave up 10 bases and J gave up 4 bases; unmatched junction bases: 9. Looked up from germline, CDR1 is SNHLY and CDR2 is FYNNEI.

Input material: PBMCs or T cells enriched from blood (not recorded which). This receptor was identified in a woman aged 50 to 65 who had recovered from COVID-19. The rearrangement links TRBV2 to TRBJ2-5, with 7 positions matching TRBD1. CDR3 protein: CAIIRDSGETQYF. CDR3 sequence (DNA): TGTGCCATCATAAGGGACAGCGGAGAGACCCAGTACTTC.